These 3 T cell receptor beta chains originate from one sample sequenced in a study of shared clonotypes between healthy human individuals. Naive CD8 cells lacked CD45RO and underwent positive selection for CCR7, leaving out terminally differentiated effector memory CD45RA+ cells. Sequencing used immunoSEQ multiplex PCR; TCRdb keeps in-frame clones, though not all of them. The repertoire includes roughly 2.1 million clones, approximately 94% of them detected once, and 1.5% to 2% sits in the top ten. Sequenced sample: naive CD8+ T cells from PBMCs. These receptors all come from a young man in good health. Some clones in this sample may be carry-over from other donors' samples.

This sequence joins TRBV27 and TRBJ2-5; D gene unclear. Per germline, CDR1 MNHEY and CDR2 SMNVEV (reference sequence). This CDR3 spans 14 amino acids. V lost 2 bases and J 4 bases, leaving 11 bases between the germline ends. CDR3 residues: CASSLGGSRETQYF. CDR3 DNA sequence: TGTGCCAGCAGTTTAGGTGGGTCCCGAGAGACCCAGTACTTC.

The chain combines TRBV4-1 with TRBJ1-1; D unclear. The CDR3 is 14 amino acids. V was shortened by 1 base and J by 1 base, with 7 bases between the two germline ends. CDR1 MGHRA and CDR2 YSYEKL come from the germline V gene. Here the CDR3 reads CASSQATANTEAFF. For the CDR3, the DNA is TGCGCCAGCAGCCAAGCCACAGCGAACACTGAAGCTTTCTTT.

V usage is TRBV4-2 and J usage is TRBJ2-1; tentatively, D is TRBD2 (5 bases). V was cut by 2 bases and J by 10 bases, with 15 bases left in between. The CDR3 spans 14 residues. Looked up from germline, CDR1 is LGHNA and CDR2 is YNFKEQ. CDR3 region: CASSQPGLFMEQFF. The DNA of the CDR3 is TGTGCCAGCAGCCAACCCGGACTTTTTATGGAGCAGTTCTTC.